The 29 T cell receptor beta chains below all came from one sample that was sequenced in a study of shared clonotypes between healthy human individuals (dated by TCRdb to the early 2020s). CD8 naive samples were obtained by positive selection for CCR7 among CD45RO-negative cells, yielding a CD45RA+CCR7+ population from which TemRA cells were excluded. Libraries came from the immunoSEQ multiplex PCR assay. TCRdb retrieved this table from immuneACCESS and kept in-frame rearrangements only. Not all clones are present; in checked studies, unresolved V genes account for under half, and no reason is known for the remainder. The table for this sample lists about 1.9 million clones; just under 95% of them were counted only once. 1.5% to 2% of the sample lies in the top ten. The material sequenced was naive CD8+ T cells from PBMCs. The sample's cell subset or site label, in plain terms: CD45RA+CCR7+. Every receptor here comes from a man between 18 and 35 years old in good health. Some clones in this sample may be carry-over from other donors' samples.

This sequence joins TRBV28 and TRBJ2-5; maybe TRBD2 (5 bases). Germline values: CDR1 MDHEN, CDR2 SYDVKM. This CDR3 is 14 amino acids long. Between the trimmed V and J ends, which lost 5 bases and 2 bases, there was a span of 12 bases. CDR3 region: CASSTRWRQETQYF. CDR3 in DNA: TGTGCCAGCAGTACCCGCTGGAGGCAAGAGACCCAGTACTTC.

V is TRBV28 and J is TRBJ1-3; D not certain. The CDR3 totals 14 residues. With 3 bases removed from V and 2 bases from J, the gap between germline ends came to 8 bases. CDR1 MDHEN and CDR2 SYDVKM come from the germline V gene. The CDR3 loop reads CASSFSIAGNTIYF. The CDR3 DNA is TGTGCCAGCAGTTTCTCTATAGCTGGAAACACCATATATTTT.

This clone was observed once. The chain is built from TRBV29-1 and TRBJ2-1, with D possibly TRBD2 on 6 matching bases. This CDR3 is built from 16 residues. Germline V gives CDR1 SQVTM, CDR2 ANQGSEA. Trimming stripped 7 bases from V and 2 bases from J, with 21 bases between. The DNA of the CDR3 is TGCAGCGCCCGAGGGCTGGGGGGAGAGGCCTACAATGAGCAGTTCTTC. It specifies CSARGLGGEAYNEQFF.

The count of this clone is one. The genes are TRBV28 and TRBJ2-7; 9 bases fit TRBD1. The CDR3 has 15 residues. The germline V gene encodes CDR1 MDHEN and CDR2 SYDVKM. V was clipped by 4 bases and J by 2 bases; unmatched bases: 6. CDR3 in amino acids: CASSSQGATTYEQYF. For the CDR3, the DNA is TGTGCCAGCAGTTCACAGGGGGCGACCACCTACGAGCAGTACTTC.

The chain uses TRBV27 and TRBJ1-3; the D is unclear. The CDR3 loop spans 14 amino acids. Deletions cut 6 bases from V and 0 bases from J, with 9 bases between. CDR1 and CDR2 (germline): MNHEY, SMNVEV (reference sequence). CDR3 loop: CASRARGSGNTIYF. Here the CDR3 DNA reads TGTGCCAGCAGGGCTCGGGGCTCTGGAAACACCATATATTTT.

J is TRBJ2-7 and V is TRBV14, with 7 bases fitting TRBD1. Germline assignment: CDR1 SGHDN and CDR2 FVKESK. The J segment lost 0 bases and the V segment lost 4 bases, leaving 9 bases of the junction unmatched. The CDR3 runs 16 residues. The CDR3 reads CASSRFPGQSSYEQYF. The CDR3 DNA sequence: TGTGCCAGCAGCCGATTTCCGGGACAGAGCTCCTACGAGCAGTACTTC.

The chain couples TRBV14 to TRBJ2-7, with 8 nucleotides matching TRBD2. Unmatched junction bases numbered 18, after V lost 2 bases and J lost 6 bases. Germline CDR1 and CDR2: SGHDN and FVKESK. The CDR3 contains 18 residues. The CDR3: CASSQRPGGAPIGGEQYF. The CDR3 DNA reads as TGTGCCAGCAGCCAAAGACCCGGGGGGGCCCCAATCGGGGGCGAGCAGTACTTC.

A remark on this clone: This specimen includes other DNA sequences encoding the same CDR3. The CDR3 bases are TGTGCCAGCAGCGGTAGCTCCTACAATGAGCAGTTCTTC. It specifies CASSGSSYNEQFF. The rearrangement joins TRBV27 to TRBJ2-1, with D uncertain. The CDR3 consists of 13 residues. The V gene lost 6 bases and the J gene lost 0 bases, with 6 bases spanning the gap. CDR1 and CDR2 from the germline V gene are MNHEY and SMNVEV (reference sequence).

This chain uses TRBV7-3 with TRBJ2-7; 8 bases agree with TRBD2. The CDR3 consists of 14 residues. Germline CDR1 reads SGHTA; CDR2 reads FQGTGA. V gave up 5 bases and J gave up 2 bases; unmatched junction bases: 5. The CDR3 loop is CASSPGLGAYEQYF. As DNA, the CDR3 is TGTGCCAGCAGCCCGGGACTAGGGGCCTACGAGCAGTACTTC.

J is TRBJ2-4 and V is TRBV2; D might be TRBD1 or TRBD2, each matching 5 bases. Trimming removed 7 bases at V and 1 base at J, with 20 bases between. Germline lookup yields CDR1 SNHLY and CDR2 FYNNEI. The CDR3 consists of 17 residues. DNA of the CDR3: TGTGCCAGCACTGGTCGGGGACCCCTCAAGGCCAAAAACATTCAGTACTTC. It yields the protein CASTGRGPLKAKNIQYF.

This chain uses TRBV5-1 with TRBJ2-2; 14 bases are a match to TRBD2. V lost 7 bases to trimming and J lost 5 bases; unmatched junction nucleotides: 10. Germline V gives CDR1 SGHRS, CDR2 YFSETQ. The length of the CDR3 is 17 residues. The DNA for the CDR3 is TGCGCCAGCCGTCCGGGACTAGCGGGAGATCGTACCGGGGAGCTGTTTTTT. This translates into CASRPGLAGDRTGELFF.

The rearrangement links TRBV7-9 to TRBJ1-4; weak D call: TRBD1 (5 bases). The ends were cut back, 0 bases at V and 8 bases at J, with 16 bases in the middle. Germline lookup yields CDR1 SEHNR and CDR2 FQNEAQ (reference sequence). The CDR3 length is 16 residues. The CDR3 spells CASSLAREAGTEKLFF. In nucleotides, the CDR3 is TGTGCCAGCAGCTTAGCGCGGGAGGCTGGGACCGAAAAACTGTTTTTT.

For this clone: This sample includes further DNA sequences coding for the same CDR3. This chain joins TRBV7-7 and TRBJ2-1, with TRBD2 identical over 11 bases. The CDR3 has 15 residues. J was trimmed by 3 bases and V by 5 bases; bases with no gene match: 3. Germline V lookup: CDR1 SSHAT, CDR2 FNYEAQ (reference sequence). CDR3 coding DNA: TGTGCCAGCAGCCCGGGACTAGCGGACTACAATGAGCAGTTCTTC. It translates to CASSPGLADYNEQFF.

This rearrangement joins TRBV5-6 to TRBJ1-2; no reliable D call. V lost 0 bases to trimming and J lost 4 bases, with 10 bases between them. Germline V gene sequence: CDR1 SGHDT, CDR2 YYEEEE. This CDR3 is built from 14 residues. DNA for the CDR3: TGTGCCAGCAGCTTGGCTGGCGGATCCTATGGCTACACCTTC. This translates into CASSLAGGSYGYTF.

The gene calls are TRBV7-8 and TRBJ1-3; TRBD1 aligns across 8 bases. The CDR3 totals 15 residues. From germline, CDR1 is SGHVS and CDR2 FQNEAQ. The V and J ends lost 5 bases and 4 bases, in that order; junction bases with no gene match: 7. CDR3 residues: CASSQGTGAGNTIYF. The CDR3 DNA reads as TGTGCCAGCAGCCAAGGGACAGGTGCCGGAAACACCATATATTTT.

V is TRBV11-2 and J is TRBJ2-1; D is perhaps TRBD1 (5 bases). This CDR3 has 16 amino acids. The germline CDR1 and CDR2 sequences are SGHAT and FQNNGV. V shed 1 base and J shed 3 bases, with 13 bases lying between them. This CDR3 is CASSLVSDTLYNEQFF. The CDR3 bases are TGTGCCAGCAGCTTAGTCTCGGACACACTCTACAATGAGCAGTTCTTC.

V usage is TRBV7-9 and J usage is TRBJ2-1; tentatively, D is TRBD1 (5 bases). Germline V gene data show CDR1 as SEHNR and CDR2 as FQNEAQ (reference sequence). Trimming took off 5 bases at V and 6 bases at J, with 11 bases between the two ends. The CDR3 extends over 13 amino acids. The CDR3 region has the DNA TGTGCCAGCAGCGTACCCCAGGGCAATGAGCAGTTCTTC. Its translation: CASSVPQGNEQFF.

With respect to this clone: The sample holds other DNA sequences that translate to the same CDR3. The chain is built from TRBV27 and TRBJ2-7, with TRBD2 as a possible D gene (7 bases). Trimming pared 6 bases from V and 6 bases from J, leaving 15 bases between. Germline-derived CDR1 and CDR2 are MNHEY and SMNVEV (reference sequence). This CDR3 contains 13 residues. The CDR3: CASSPRGAGEQYF. DNA of the CDR3: TGTGCCAGCAGCCCCCGGGGGGCGGGCGAGCAGTACTTC.

A remark on this clone: This may be a read error, as it is one base from a much larger clone. Different DNA sequences within this sample yield the same CDR3. CDR3 region: CASSLVDYEQYF. CDR3 in DNA: TGTGCCAGCAGCTTAGTCGACTACGAGCAGTACTTC. V usage is TRBV7-9 and J usage is TRBJ2-7, with D uncertain. From germline, CDR1 is SEHNR and CDR2 FQNEAQ (reference sequence). Trimming left V 1 base short and J 3 bases short, with 4 bases between. The CDR3 is 12 residues long.

This chain joins TRBV25-1 and TRBJ2-1; D possibly corresponds to TRBD2 (6 bases). This CDR3 region has 10 residues. Germline V lookup: CDR1 MGHDK, CDR2 SYGVNS. V lost 4 bases and J 13 bases, leaving 8 bases between the germline ends. Here the CDR3 reads CASSGGNQFF. CDR3 bases: TGTGCCAGCAGTGGCGGGAATCAGTTCTTC.

The chain combines TRBV7-3 with TRBJ2-2, with D unresolved. Per germline, CDR1 SGHTA and CDR2 FQGTGA. There are 15 residues in the CDR3. With 5 bases removed from V and 2 bases from J, the gap between germline ends came to 12 bases. This CDR3 is CASSPYRDNTGELFF. The CDR3, as DNA: TGTGCCAGCAGCCCGTATCGTGATAACACCGGGGAGCTGTTTTTT.

The V gene is TRBV19, the J gene TRBJ2-7; 7 positions agree with TRBD1. V shed 5 bases, J shed 3 bases, and the junction held 7 bases outside the gene matches. Germline V gene sequence: CDR1 LNHDA, CDR2 SQIVND (reference sequence). This CDR3 spans 14 amino acids. CDR3 in DNA: TGTGCCAGTAGTCCTGGGACAGCGCTCTACGAGCAGTACTTC. It encodes CASSPGTALYEQYF. Variable domain in full (rest from reference TRBV19 and TRBJ2-7): DGGITQSPKYLFRKEGQNVTLSCEQNLNHDAMYWYRQDPGQGLRLIYYSQIVNDFQKGDIAEGYSVSREKKESFPLTVTSAQKNPTAFYLCASSPGTALYEQYFGPGTRLTVT.

V is TRBV4-1 and J is TRBJ2-1, with a weak D call TRBD2 (7 bases). Germline CDR1 is MGHRA and CDR2 is YSYEKL. V lost 4 bases to trimming and J lost 7 bases, with 14 bases between them. This CDR3 comprises 14 residues. The chain's CDR3 is CASSLRRGGNEQFF. In DNA form, the CDR3 reads TGCGCCAGCAGCCTAAGGAGGGGGGGGAATGAGCAGTTCTTC.

The chain carries TRBV9 and TRBJ2-7, with 8 bases fitting TRBD1. Germline V CDR1 and CDR2: SGDLS, YYNGEE. V lost 0 bases and J lost 5; bases outside the gene matches: 7. The CDR3 has 15 residues. CDR3 nucleotide sequence: TGTGCCAGCAGCGTAGTGGGGGACAGGAGCCACGAGCAGTACTTC. Translating gives CASSVVGDRSHEQYF.

The chain employs TRBV14 and TRBJ2-1; D call uncertain. V was cut by 2 bases and J by 6 bases, with 5 bases left in between. This CDR3 has 12 amino acids. Germline V CDR1 and CDR2: SGHDN, FVKESK. The CDR3 protein is CASSQLINEQFF. The CDR3 bases are TGTGCCAGCAGCCAATTAATCAATGAGCAGTTCTTC.

V usage is TRBV28 and J usage is TRBJ1-5; no clear D gene. V shed 3 bases and J shed 0 bases, with 6 bases lying between them. CDR1 MDHEN and CDR2 SYDVKM come from the germline V gene. The CDR3 sequence is 14 residues long. As DNA, the CDR3 is TGTGCCAGCAGTTTCCCGGCTAGCAATCAGCCCCAGCATTTT. Translating it yields CASSFPASNQPQHF.

V is TRBV11-2 and J is TRBJ2-1; TRBD2 matches at 11 bases. The CDR3 spans 16 residues. Looked up from germline, CDR1 is SGHAT and CDR2 is FQNNGV. J lost 8 bases, V lost 3 bases, and 9 bases had no gene match. The CDR3 sequence is CASSLASGRLLHEQFF. The DNA of the CDR3 is TGTGCCAGCAGCTTGGCTAGCGGGAGGCTTCTCCATGAGCAGTTCTTC.

The chain is built from TRBV6-1 and TRBJ2-5, with TRBD2 identical over 11 bases. The germline V gene encodes CDR1 MNHNS and CDR2 SASEGT. This CDR3 has 15 residues. Trimming took 3 bases from V and 4 from J; bases not matched to a gene: 4. CDR3 sequence reads: CASSDQTSGVETQYF. The DNA of the CDR3 is TGTGCCAGCAGTGACCAGACTAGCGGGGTAGAGACCCAGTACTTC.

The rearrangement uses TRBV27 and TRBJ2-7, with D tentatively TRBD1 (5 bases). From germline, CDR1 is MNHEY and CDR2 SMNVEV (reference sequence). The CDR3 consists of 12 residues. V gave up 6 bases and J gave up 3 bases, with 9 bases separating them. In DNA form, the CDR3 reads TGTGCCAGCAGGGACATGCACTACGAGCAGTACTTC. It translates to CASRDMHYEQYF.